Below are 32 T cell receptor beta chains sequenced from a single sample in a study of post-analysis software for immune sequencing data. Whole-study results and caveats: Patients showed TRBV5-6, TRBV5-1 and TRBV20-1 among five TRBV segments more frequent than in controls.

For these TCRs, the target antigens are not known. Every TCR beta cDNA library bore unique molecular identifiers. One entry per CDR3 protein results from TCRdb running MiXCR on the PCR reads. The sample has hundreds of thousands of distinct CDR3 sequences; 55% to 70% are singletons. Sequenced material: blood. These receptors originate from a girl aged 2 to 10 with multiple sclerosis.

The V gene is TRBV27, the J gene TRBJ2-1, with a weak D call TRBD2 (6 bases). CDR3 length: 22 amino acids. Trimming removed 6 bases at V and 3 bases at J, with 36 bases between. The germline V gene encodes CDR1 MNHEY and CDR2 SMNVEV (reference sequence). The chain's CDR3 is CASSHSLVGARTHHGSYNEQFF. CDR3 coding DNA: TGTGCCAGCAGCCACAGTTTAGTCGGGGCACGCACCCACCACGGGAGCTACAATGAGCAGTTCTTC.

This clonotype has just one count. The chain is built from TRBV15 and TRBJ1-4; tentatively, D is TRBD1 (5 bases). This CDR3 has 15 residues. Trimming left V 8 bases short and J 3 bases short, with 16 bases between. Germline values: CDR1 LNHNV, CDR2 YYDKDF (reference sequence). DNA of the CDR3: TGTGCCACCGCCAGGGACCGTCAGGCTAATGAAAAACTGTTTTTT. It codes for CATARDRQANEKLFF.

The V gene is TRBV2, the J gene TRBJ2-5, with D possibly TRBD2 on 6 matching bases. There are 15 residues in the CDR3. V shed 6 bases and J shed 5 bases, with 19 bases lying between them. Germline assignment: CDR1 SNHLY and CDR2 FYNNEI. CDR3 nucleotide sequence: TGTGCCAGCAGAGTAGCGAAACCTGGGGGGGAGACCCAGTACTTC. Protein sequence: CASRVAKPGGETQYF.

V gene TRBV7-6 combines with J gene TRBJ2-1; D is tentatively TRBD1 or TRBD2 (5 bases each). The CDR3 length is 16 residues. Germline CDR1 is SGHVS and CDR2 is FNYEAQ. The V end lost 4 bases, the J end lost 5 bases, and 18 bases lay between the germline ends. Here the CDR3 DNA reads TGTGCCAGCAGCTCCGGGACCCTCATTTTTGACAATGAGCAGTTCTTC. Protein product: CASSSGTLIFDNEQFF. The entire variable domain, with the rest obtained from reference TRBV7-6 and TRBJ2-1, is as follows: GAGVSQSPRYKVTKRGQDVALRCDPISGHVSLYWYRQALGQGPEFLTYFNYEAQQDKSGLPNDRFSAERPEGSISTLTIQRTEQRDSAMYRCASSSGTLIFDNEQFFGPGTRLTVL.

This clonotype was picked up a small number of times. The chain joins TRBV12-3 or TRBV12-4 to TRBJ1-1; D is unresolved. Trimming stripped 3 bases from V and 1 base from J, with 9 bases between. CDR3 length equals 14 residues. CDR3 loop: CASSFGQANTEAFF. DNA for the CDR3: TGTGCCAGCAGTTTCGGCCAGGCGAACACTGAAGCTTTCTTT.

The chain links TRBV7-6 to TRBJ1-2; TRBD1 matches at 9 bases. Germline CDR1 and CDR2: SGHVS and FNYEAQ. CDR3 length: 16 amino acids. J gave up 2 bases and V 1 base, and 5 bases lay outside the gene matches. The CDR3 spells CASSLDGGTGNYGYTF. The DNA of the CDR3 is TGTGCCAGCAGCTTAGATGGGGGGACAGGGAACTATGGCTACACCTTC.

This clonotype turned up a few times. J is TRBJ2-1 and V is TRBV11-2, with 11 bases that match TRBD2. J lost 8 bases, V lost 5 bases, and 8 bases had no gene match. The CDR3 is 15 residues long. CDR1 and CDR2 from the germline V gene are SGHAT and FQNNGV. The CDR3: CASSHSPGLADEQFF. In nucleotides, the CDR3 is TGTGCCAGCAGCCATTCACCGGGACTAGCGGATGAGCAGTTCTTC. Full variable domain (rest looked up from reference TRBV11-2 and TRBJ2-1): EAGVAQSPRYKIIEKRQSVAFWCNPISGHATLYWYQQILGQGPKLLIQFQNNGVVDDSQLPKDRFSAERLKGVDSTLKIQPAKLEDSAVYLCASSHSPGLADEQFFGPGTRLTVL.

The chain is built from TRBV12-3 or TRBV12-4 and TRBJ1-2, with D unclear. This CDR3 has 14 residues. The ends were cut back, 4 bases at V and 0 bases at J, with 9 bases in the middle. CDR3 sequence reads: CASSYMPSNYGYTF. Written as DNA, the CDR3 is TGTGCCAGCAGTTACATGCCCTCTAACTATGGCTACACCTTC.

The rearrangement uses TRBV12-3 or TRBV12-4 and TRBJ1-2; 8 bases fit TRBD1. The CDR3 is 16 residues long. With V trimmed by 5 bases and J by 0 bases, 8 bases remained unmatched. CDR3: CASSLGTGPSNYGYTF. Here the CDR3 DNA reads TGTGCCAGCAGTCTCGGGACAGGTCCCTCTAACTATGGCTACACCTTC.

This chain connects TRBV5-1 to TRBJ2-3; 7 nucleotides agree with TRBD2. CDR1 is SGHRS, CDR2 YFSETQ, per germline. V lost 4 bases and J lost 2; bases outside the gene matches: 10. The CDR3 has 16 residues. In DNA form, the CDR3 reads TGCGCCAGCAGCCCCAATAGCGGGTCCCACACAGATACGCAGTATTTT. It specifies CASSPNSGSHTDTQYF.

Only a few counts were recorded for this clonotype. The chain combines TRBV20-1 with TRBJ2-4; TRBD1 agrees at 8 bases. The closer fit of TRBJ2-7 to the DNA end suggests the J call may be wrong. Germline lookup yields CDR1 DFQATT and CDR2 SNEGSKA (reference sequence). The CDR3 is 14 amino acids. CDR3 nucleotide sequence: TGCAGTGCTCCCTCCGACAGGGGATTCTACGAGCAGTACTTC. Protein product: CSAPSDRGFYEQYF.

This clonotype was seen a few times. The rearrangement uses TRBV20-1 and TRBJ2-4, with D unclear. The V end was cut by 0 bases, the J end by 0 bases, with 12 bases between. The CDR3 runs 16 residues. Germline CDR1 is DFQATT and CDR2 is SNEGSKA (reference sequence). The CDR3 coding sequence is TGCAGTGCTAGAGATAGGCTGATCCTAGCCAAAAACATTCAGTACTTC. Translated: CSARDRLILAKNIQYF.

The chain joins TRBV7-3 to TRBJ2-1, with D tentatively TRBD2 (6 bases). Germline V gene lookup returns CDR1 SGHTA and CDR2 FQGTGA. The CDR3 length is 15 residues. Trimming removed 5 bases from V and 5 bases from J, with 16 bases in between. CDR3: CASSETGLDNNEQFF. The CDR3 DNA reads as TGTGCCAGCAGCGAGACGGGACTGGACAACAATGAGCAGTTCTTC.

The chain uses TRBV6-5 and TRBJ1-6; the D is unclear. This CDR3 has 18 residues. V was clipped by 0 bases and J by 6 bases, with 18 bases between them. The germline V gene has CDR1 MNHEY and CDR2 SVGAGI. The CDR3 spells CASSYSSSSDRVNSPLHF. For the CDR3, the DNA is TGTGCCAGCAGTTACTCCTCGAGTTCGGATAGAGTTAATTCACCCCTCCACTTT.

The rearrangement joins TRBV20-1 to TRBJ1-2; tentative D call: TRBD1 (6 bases). Germline CDR1 and CDR2: DFQATT and SNEGSKA (reference sequence). V was trimmed by 2 bases and J by 10 bases, leaving 14 bases between them. The CDR3 loop spans 12 amino acids. The CDR3 nucleotides are TGCAGTGCTAGAACGGGCAGGGGTGACTACACCTTC. Residues: CSARTGRGDYTF.

Only a few counts were recorded for this clonotype. The chain links TRBV9 to TRBJ2-7, with D uncertain. Germline-derived CDR1 and CDR2 are SGDLS and YYNGEE. CDR3 length: 12 residues. The ends were cut back, 3 bases at V and 3 bases at J, with 7 bases in the middle. CDR3 region: CASSGNGYEQYF. As DNA, the CDR3 is TGTGCCAGCAGCGGCAACGGCTACGAGCAGTACTTC.

The genes are TRBV30 and TRBJ1-2; TRBD1 might be the D (5 bases). The V gene lost 0 bases and the J gene lost 2 bases, with 16 bases spanning the gap. This CDR3 spans 16 amino acids. CDR1 GTSNPN and CDR2 SVGIG come from the germline V gene (reference sequence). This CDR3 reads CAWSVKGMGENYGYTF. CDR3 bases: TGTGCCTGGAGTGTTAAGGGGATGGGGGAGAACTATGGCTACACCTTC.

This clonotype has only a few counts. The J gene is TRBJ2-1, the V gene TRBV6-2 or TRBV6-3; 10 bases agree with TRBD1. V shed 5 bases and J 6 bases; nucleotides not matched to a gene: 4. The CDR3 sequence is 14 residues long. In germline, CDR1 is MNHEY, CDR2 SVGEGT. The CDR3 DNA reads as TGTGCCAGCAGTCAGGGGACAGGGGTCAATGAGCAGTTCTTC. Amino acids: CASSQGTGVNEQFF.

CDR3 sequence: CSARALTPSGNTDTQYF. The CDR3 DNA reads TGCAGTGCTAGAGCCCTAACCCCTAGCGGAAACACAGATACGCAGTATTTT. The V gene is TRBV20-1, the J gene TRBJ2-3, with 7 positions matching TRBD2. V trimming: 1 base; J trimming: 2 bases; junction bases outside the gene matches: 12. This CDR3 is built from 17 residues. Germline-derived CDR1 and CDR2 are DFQATT and SNEGSKA (reference sequence).

The chain is built from TRBV5-1 and TRBJ1-2; no clear D. From germline, CDR1 is SGHRS and CDR2 YFSETQ. Between the trimmed V and J ends, which lost 1 base and 8 bases, there was a span of 12 bases. CDR3 length: 13 amino acids. The CDR3 reads CASSLNGENGYTF. Written as DNA, the CDR3 is TGCGCCAGCAGCTTGAATGGGGAGAACGGCTACACCTTC.

This sequence joins TRBV7-9 and TRBJ2-5, with D unresolved. Trimming removed 5 bases at V and 0 bases at J, with 10 bases between. CDR1 SEHNR and CDR2 FQNEAQ come from the germline V gene (reference sequence). The CDR3 sequence is 14 residues long. CDR3 DNA: TGTGCCAGCAGCCCACCTCTCGACCAAGAGACCCAGTACTTC. This codes for CASSPPLDQETQYF.

The chain links TRBV20-1 to TRBJ1-2; TRBD1 is a possible D gene (6 bases). The V and J ends lost 3 bases and 6 bases respectively, with 8 bases between them. The CDR3 is 11 amino acids. CDR1 and CDR2 from the germline V gene are DFQATT and SNEGSKA (reference sequence). The CDR3 region has the DNA TGCAGTGCTAGTAACAGGGATGGCTACACCTTC. Protein sequence: CSASNRDGYTF.

The chain recombines TRBV4-2 with TRBJ2-1; D gene ambiguous. The germline V gene encodes CDR1 LGHNA and CDR2 YNFKEQ. This CDR3 contains 13 residues. The germline V and J ends were trimmed by 0 bases and 10 bases, with 10 bases remaining between them. The CDR3 sequence is CASSQDLGWEQFF. CDR3 sequence (DNA): TGTGCCAGCAGCCAAGATTTGGGATGGGAGCAGTTCTTC.

This clonotype was observed a handful of times. This chain joins TRBV29-1 and TRBJ2-3; a weak D match, TRBD2 (5 bases). CDR3 length: 15 amino acids. From germline, CDR1 is SQVTM and CDR2 ANQGSEA. V dropped 0 bases and J dropped 4 bases, with 14 bases sitting between them. The CDR3 sequence is CSVEDQEDLADTQYF. CDR3 coding DNA: TGCAGCGTTGAAGATCAGGAGGATTTGGCAGATACGCAGTATTTT.

CDR3 nucleotides: TGTGCCAGCAGTTTGAGGGGCCTCCCCACTATATTCTACAATGAGCAGTTCTTC. This sequence encodes CASSLRGLPTIFYNEQFF. The chain links TRBV28 to TRBJ2-1; the D gene could be TRBD1 or TRBD2 (5 bases each). Trimming took 3 bases from V and 3 from J, leaving 21 bases between them. The CDR3 has 18 amino acids. The germline V gene encodes CDR1 MDHEN and CDR2 SYDVKM.

The rearrangement links TRBV12-3 or TRBV12-4 to TRBJ2-1; D call uncertain. V lost 2 bases and J lost 6, with 8 bases in between. The CDR3 consists of 13 residues. CDR3 nucleotide sequence: TGTGCCAGCAGTTTACAGGTAGTCAATGAGCAGTTCTTC. Its protein is CASSLQVVNEQFF.

In regard to this clonotype: One end of the junction varies from germline; a read error may be responsible. The rearrangement links TRBV19 to TRBJ2-7, with a tentative D call TRBD1 (5 bases). Per the germline V gene, CDR1 is LNHDA and CDR2 is SQIVND (reference sequence). The CDR3 length is 13 residues. CDR3 residues: CASSTGRWVEQYF. As DNA, the CDR3 is TGCGCCAGTAGTACAGGACGATGGGTCGAGCAGTACTTC.

The genes are TRBV10-1 and TRBJ1-2; TRBD1 matches at 7 bases. Germline loops: CDR1 WNHNN, CDR2 SYGVQD (reference sequence). CDR3 length: 15 amino acids. With 5 bases clipped from V and 4 bases from J, the junction kept 10 bases outside the gene matches. The CDR3 here is CASSPGTELTYGYTF. The CDR3 DNA reads as TGCGCCAGCAGTCCCGGGACAGAGCTAACCTATGGCTACACCTTC.

This clonotype was seen a few times. The chain recombines TRBV7-2 with TRBJ2-1, with TRBD2 identical over 9 bases. Germline lookup yields CDR1 SGHTA and CDR2 FQGNSA. The V segment lost 6 bases and the J segment 8 bases; nucleotides outside the gene matches: 8. This CDR3 region has 14 residues. The CDR3 nucleotides read TGTGCCAGCAGGACCGGGACTAGCAGGCATGAGCAGTTCTTC. It translates to CASRTGTSRHEQFF.

The chain joins TRBV18 to TRBJ2-3; no firm D call. In germline, CDR1 is KGHSH, CDR2 LQKENI. V lost 6 bases to trimming and J lost 6 bases, with 10 bases between them. The CDR3 extends over 12 amino acids. The CDR3 bases are TGTGCCAGCTCCCCTTCGTTGGATACGCAGTATTTT. This sequence encodes CASSPSLDTQYF.

This clonotype appeared a few times. The chain couples TRBV6-2 or TRBV6-3 to TRBJ2-3; tentative D call: TRBD1 (5 bases). The germline V gene has CDR1 MNHEY and CDR2 SVGEGT. Between the trimmed V and J ends, which lost 2 bases and 1 base, there was a span of 10 bases. CDR3 length: 15 residues. The CDR3 here is CASSYSQQGTDTQYF. The CDR3 DNA follows: TGTGCCAGCAGTTACAGCCAACAGGGCACAGATACGCAGTATTTT.

The CDR3 region is CASSLEVFSGGGSEQFF. DNA of the CDR3: TGTGCCAGCAGCCTAGAAGTTTTCAGCGGGGGCGGAAGTGAGCAGTTCTTC. This chain joins TRBV3-1 and TRBJ2-1, with 8 nucleotides matching TRBD2. The CDR3 totals 17 residues. Germline V lookup: CDR1 LGHDT, CDR2 YNNKEL (reference sequence). Trimming at V came to 4 bases and at J to 9 bases, leaving 17 bases not matched to a gene.